One and the same sample provided the 28 T cell receptor beta chains below, sequenced in a study of blood T cell repertoires in COVID-19. Profiling relied on immunoSEQ multiplex PCR, and the TCRdb table lists in-frame clones only, not all of them. The table has about 170,000 clones, approximately 83% seen once. Material for sequencing was peripheral blood. These receptors were collected from a man in his 70s with active or convalescent COVID-19.

This chain connects TRBV30 to TRBJ2-7; D perhaps matches TRBD2 (5 bases). The germline V gene encodes CDR1 GTSNPN and CDR2 SVGIG (reference sequence). The V end lost 0 bases, the J end lost 2 bases, and 8 bases lay between the germline ends. The CDR3 runs to 13 residues. CDR3 sequence: CAWSVRRTYEQYF. CDR3 nucleotides: TGTGCCTGGAGTGTACGGAGGACCTACGAGCAGTACTTC. Full variable domain (remainder filled in from reference TRBV30 and TRBJ2-7): SQTIHQWPATLVQPVGSPLSLECTVEGTSNPNLYWYRQAAGRGLQLLFYSVGIGQISSEVPQNLSASRPQDRQFILSSKKLLLSDSGFYLCAWSVRRTYEQYFGPGTRLTVT.

J is TRBJ1-5 and V is TRBV27; 9 nucleotides line up with TRBD1. The CDR3 length is 18 residues. With V trimmed by 10 bases and J by 0 bases, 16 bases remained unmatched. In germline, CDR1 is MNHEY, CDR2 SMNVEV (reference sequence). The CDR3 is CAIWVGQGLRYSNQPQHF. CDR3 DNA sequence: TGTGCCATCTGGGTAGGACAGGGGTTAAGGTATAGCAATCAGCCCCAGCATTTT.

The CDR3 sequence: CASSSRPGTGVTGELFF. CDR3 nucleotides: TGCGCCAGCAGCTCACGACCCGGGACAGGAGTAACCGGGGAGCTGTTTTTT. This sequence joins TRBV5-1 and TRBJ2-2; 8 bases are a match to TRBD1. J was trimmed by 5 bases and V by 3 bases; bases with no gene match: 12. CDR3 length: 17 residues. Germline loops: CDR1 SGHRS, CDR2 YFSETQ.

The rearrangement uses TRBV7-2 and TRBJ2-5, with 8 bases identical to TRBD2. Unmatched junction bases numbered 11, after V lost 5 bases and J lost 9 bases. The CDR3 totals 14 residues. CDR1 is SGHTA, CDR2 FQGNSA, per germline. In nucleotides, the CDR3 is TGTGCCAGCAGCCTCGGGGGGGCAAGAGTGGCCCAGTACTTC. This codes for CASSLGGARVAQYF.

The chain carries TRBV10-2 and TRBJ2-5; 8 nucleotides line up with TRBD1. Trimming took 3 bases from V and 5 from J; bases not matched to a gene: 8. Germline CDR1 WSHSY, CDR2 SAAADI. The CDR3 totals 15 residues. CDR3 DNA: TGCGCCAGCAGTGATAGGACAGGGTGGGGGGAGACCCAGTACTTC. This translates into CASSDRTGWGETQYF.

This chain joins TRBV13 and TRBJ1-4; D call uncertain. V was cut by 0 bases and J by 0 bases, with 5 bases left in between. Germline V gives CDR1 PRHDT, CDR2 FYEKMQ (reference sequence). The CDR3 covers 15 residues. The CDR3 loop reads CASSLGAATNEKLFF. The CDR3, as DNA: TGTGCCAGCAGCTTAGGGGCAGCAACTAATGAAAAACTGTTTTTT.

V and J are TRBV5-5 and TRBJ2-2; 8 bases align to TRBD2. V lost 5 bases, J lost 6 bases, and 6 bases stayed unmatched. CDR1 and CDR2 from the germline V gene are SGHKS and YYEKEE (reference sequence). CDR3 size: 14 residues. This CDR3 reads CASREVAGSGELFF. CDR3 DNA: TGTGCCAGCAGAGAGGTAGCGGGGTCCGGGGAGCTGTTTTTT.

CDR3 amino acids: CASSQDISVTEAFF. DNA of the CDR3: TGTGCCAGCAGCCAAGATATATCAGTGACTGAAGCTTTCTTT. The chain has TRBV3-1 (or the pseudogene TRBV3-2) and TRBJ1-1; no reliable D call. With 0 bases removed from V and 5 bases from J, the gap between germline ends came to 10 bases. The germline gives CDR1 LGHDT, CDR2 YNNKEL (reference sequence). The CDR3 contains 14 residues.

This chain uses TRBV7-9 with TRBJ1-2; 7 bases are shared with TRBD1. Germline-derived CDR1 and CDR2 are SEHNR and FQNEAQ (reference sequence). The V and J ends lost 4 bases and 3 bases, in that order; junction bases with no gene match: 2. This CDR3 comprises 13 residues. CDR3 residues: CASSWGTDYGYTF. The CDR3 DNA reads as TGTGCCAGCAGCTGGGGGACAGACTATGGCTACACCTTC.

The chain links TRBV27 to TRBJ2-1, with 8 bases fitting TRBD2. Germline CDR1 and CDR2: MNHEY and SMNVEV (reference sequence). This CDR3 spans 14 amino acids. The V segment lost 7 bases and the J segment 8 bases; nucleotides outside the gene matches: 10. The CDR3 spells CASTIGGGLDEQFF. In DNA, the CDR3 is TGTGCCAGCACTATCGGGGGGGGCCTTGATGAGCAGTTCTTC.

The chain links TRBV7-3 to TRBJ2-5; TRBD2 agrees at 9 bases. The CDR3 spans 18 residues. V was pared by 5 bases and J by 5 bases, with 18 bases of the junction left unmatched. Germline V gene data show CDR1 as SGHTA and CDR2 as FQGTGA. CDR3 protein: CASSPGSRAGGRWETQYF. CDR3 bases: TGTGCCAGCAGCCCCGGCTCCCGGGCGGGAGGGCGGTGGGAGACCCAGTACTTC.

The chain has TRBV4-3 and TRBJ2-2, with D maybe TRBD2 (5 bases). This CDR3 region has 14 residues. V was clipped by 2 bases and J by 8 bases, with 12 bases between them. Germline V gene data show CDR1 as LGHNA and CDR2 as YSLEER. The CDR3 is CASSQPREDGELFF. As DNA, the CDR3 is TGCGCCAGCAGCCAACCTCGGGAAGATGGGGAGCTGTTTTTT.

The chain employs TRBV7-2 and TRBJ1-1; no firm D call. CDR3 size: 14 residues. Germline CDR1 SGHTA, CDR2 FQGNSA. V dropped 1 base and J dropped 3 bases, with 9 bases sitting between them. The CDR3 region has the DNA TGTGCCAGCAGCTTAGTCCGGGATTACACTGAAGCTTTCTTT. Its translation is CASSLVRDYTEAFF.

The V and J genes are TRBV11-1 and TRBJ2-1; 9 positions agree with TRBD2. Germline CDR1 reads SGHAT; CDR2 reads FQDESV (reference sequence). Losses at the gene ends were 0 bases for V and 8 bases for J; bases not matched to a gene: 14. This CDR3 spans 18 amino acids. This CDR3 is CASSLALSGRLGKDEQFF. The DNA for the CDR3 is TGTGCCAGCAGCTTAGCGCTGAGCGGGAGGTTGGGTAAGGATGAGCAGTTCTTC.

The chain recombines TRBV11-2 with TRBJ2-7; a weak D match, TRBD1 (6 bases). Germline V lookup: CDR1 SGHAT, CDR2 FQNNGV. V was shortened by 2 bases and J by 0 bases, with 14 bases between the two germline ends. CDR3 length: 16 residues. The chain's CDR3 is CASSLQRGTYSYEQYF. The CDR3 DNA is TGTGCCAGCAGCTTACAAAGGGGGACATACTCCTACGAGCAGTACTTC.

This chain uses TRBV28 with TRBJ1-1; D unresolved. The germline CDR1 and CDR2 sequences are MDHEN and SYDVKM. This CDR3 region has 11 residues. Trimming removed 6 bases from V and 7 bases from J, with 9 bases in between. CDR3 sequence (DNA): TGTGCCAGCAGGAAACAGCTTGAAGCTTTCTTT. It is translated as CASRKQLEAFF.

This chain uses TRBV27 with TRBJ2-1, with TRBD1 identical over 8 bases. The CDR3 has 15 residues. After removal of 5 bases from V and 7 bases from J, the junction contained 10 bases not matched to a gene. Germline CDR1 and CDR2: MNHEY and SMNVEV (reference sequence). The CDR3 loop is CASSIRTGNRNEQFF. The CDR3 DNA follows: TGTGCCAGCAGTATTCGGACAGGGAATAGGAATGAGCAGTTCTTC.

The rearrangement uses TRBV6-5 and TRBJ1-2; D call uncertain. The V end lost 0 bases, the J end lost 5 bases, and 16 bases lay between the germline ends. Germline V gene data show CDR1 as MNHEY and CDR2 as SVGAGI. There are 16 residues in the CDR3. The DNA of the CDR3 is TGTGCCAGCAGTTACTCAGGGCGGAGGGCTCGGTATGGCTACACCTTC. This gives the protein CASSYSGRRARYGYTF.

The V call is TRBV19, the J call TRBJ1-6; tentative D call: TRBD1 (5 bases). The V end was cut by 8 bases, the J end by 7 bases, with 18 bases between. The CDR3 is made up of 15 amino acids. Germline loops: CDR1 LNHDA, CDR2 SQIVND (reference sequence). CDR3 sequence (DNA): TGTGCCAGTCGAGAGGTGGGGCAGACAAATTCACCCCTCCACTTT. It encodes CASREVGQTNSPLHF.

The chain has TRBV29-1 and TRBJ1-5; 11 positions agree with TRBD1. CDR1 is SQVTM, CDR2 ANQGSEA, per germline. V was pared by 3 bases and J by 5 bases, with 0 bases of the junction left unmatched. This CDR3 has 13 residues. The CDR3 here is CSVEGQGDQPQHF. The CDR3 nucleotides read TGCAGCGTTGAGGGACAGGGGGATCAGCCCCAGCATTTT. The whole variable domain, remainder taken from reference TRBV29-1 and TRBJ1-5, is SAVISQKPSRDICQRGTSLTIQCQVDSQVTMMFWYRQQPGQSLTLIATANQGSEATYESGFVIDKFPISRPNLTFSTLTVSNMSPEDSSIYLCSVEGQGDQPQHFGDGTRLSIL.

This clone came up once. This sequence joins TRBV6-2 or TRBV6-3 and TRBJ2-5, with D tentatively TRBD2 (6 bases). CDR1 is MNHEY and CDR2 is SVGEGT in the germline V gene. The CDR3 loop spans 16 amino acids. V shed 5 bases and J shed 3 bases, with 19 bases lying between them. CDR3 in DNA: TGTGCCAGCAGTCGGCCTAGGAGGGCCCTAGAAGAGACCCAGTACTTC. It translates to CASSRPRRALEETQYF.

This clone came up once. The chain recombines TRBV25-1 with TRBJ2-7, with D possibly being TRBD2 (7 bases). Trimming shortened V by 6 bases and J by 2 bases, and 17 bases separated the two germline ends. Germline values: CDR1 MGHDK, CDR2 SYGVNS. The CDR3 has 15 residues. The CDR3 protein is CASRGGAKGAYEQYF. The DNA for the CDR3 is TGTGCCAGCAGGGGAGGGGCCAAGGGGGCCTACGAGCAGTACTTC.

The genes are TRBV10-3 and TRBJ1-1; D may be TRBD1 (5 bases). The CDR3 length is 16 residues. CDR1 is ENHRY and CDR2 is SYGVKD in the germline V gene. Trimming shortened V by 5 bases and J by 3 bases, and 19 bases separated the two germline ends. The CDR3 DNA reads TGTGCCATCAGTTCCCGGGACGGGAGAACGGACACTGAAGCTTTCTTT. It specifies CAISSRDGRTDTEAFF.

The chain links TRBV30 to TRBJ1-6; D may be TRBD1 (6 bases). Trimming pared 3 bases from V and 6 bases from J, leaving 9 bases between. The CDR3 runs to 13 residues. Germline values: CDR1 GTSNPN, CDR2 SVGIG (reference sequence). CDR3 sequence (DNA): TGTGCCTGGAGAACAGGGAGTAATTCACCCCTCCACTTT. This codes for CAWRTGSNSPLHF.

V usage is TRBV5-6 and J usage is TRBJ1-2; D not resolved. Trimming took off 4 bases at V and 7 bases at J, with 11 bases between the two ends. Germline loops: CDR1 SGHDT, CDR2 YYEEEE. CDR3 length: 12 amino acids. The CDR3 loop reads CASSQNALGYTF. DNA for the CDR3: TGTGCCAGCAGCCAGAACGCTCTTGGCTACACCTTC.

This clone has just a few counts. V and J are TRBV15 and TRBJ1-5; TRBD1 matches at 11 bases. The CDR3 is made up of 14 amino acids. The V segment lost 5 bases and the J segment 6 bases; nucleotides outside the gene matches: 3. Germline CDR1 is LNHNV and CDR2 is YYDKDF (reference sequence). CDR3 amino acids: CATSGGTGGQPQHF. The CDR3 DNA sequence: TGTGCCACCAGCGGGGGGACAGGGGGTCAGCCCCAGCATTTT.

A note on this clone: Within the sample, other DNA sequences also encode this same CDR3. The chain carries TRBV9 and TRBJ1-2; no firm D call. The germline V gene has CDR1 SGDLS and CDR2 YYNGEE. The V and J ends lost 0 bases and 2 bases respectively, with 5 bases between them. The CDR3 runs 13 residues. In DNA, the CDR3 is TGTGCCAGCAGCGTAGGACTAAACTATGGCTACACCTTC. It codes for CASSVGLNYGYTF.

This chain connects TRBV18 to TRBJ1-1; no clear D. The CDR3 length is 12 residues. The V gene lost 4 bases and the J gene lost 2 bases, with 5 bases spanning the gap. Germline V gene lookup returns CDR1 KGHSH and CDR2 LQKENI. This CDR3 is CASSLVNTEAFF. DNA of the CDR3: TGTGCCAGCTCACTTGTAAACACTGAAGCTTTCTTT.